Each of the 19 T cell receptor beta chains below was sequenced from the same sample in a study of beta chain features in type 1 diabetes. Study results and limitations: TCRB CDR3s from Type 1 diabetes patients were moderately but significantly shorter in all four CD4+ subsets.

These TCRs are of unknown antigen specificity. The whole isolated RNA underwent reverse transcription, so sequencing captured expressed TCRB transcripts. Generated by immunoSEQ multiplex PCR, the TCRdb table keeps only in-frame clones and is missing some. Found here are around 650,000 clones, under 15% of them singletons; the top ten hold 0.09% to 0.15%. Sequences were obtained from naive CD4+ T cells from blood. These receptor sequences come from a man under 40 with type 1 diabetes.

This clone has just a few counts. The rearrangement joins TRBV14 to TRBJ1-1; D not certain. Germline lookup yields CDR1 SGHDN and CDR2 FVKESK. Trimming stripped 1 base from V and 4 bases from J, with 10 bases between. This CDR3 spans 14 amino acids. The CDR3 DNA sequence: TGTGCCAGCAGCCAAGGATTACCACGCACTGAAGCTTTCTTT. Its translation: CASSQGLPRTEAFF.

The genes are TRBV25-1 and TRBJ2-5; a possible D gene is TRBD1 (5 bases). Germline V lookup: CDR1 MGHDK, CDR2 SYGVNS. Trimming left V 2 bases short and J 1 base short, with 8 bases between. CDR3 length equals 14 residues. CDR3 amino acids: CASSEPTGQETQYF. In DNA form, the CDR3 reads TGTGCCAGCAGTGAACCCACAGGCCAAGAGACCCAGTACTTC.

The CDR3 region has the DNA TGTGCCAGCAGCTCAGTCTCAGGGAAAGGTTCGTCACCCCTCCACTTT. This translates into CASSSVSGKGSSPLHF. The V call is TRBV5-6, the J call TRBJ1-6; maybe TRBD1 (5 bases). In germline, CDR1 is SGHDT, CDR2 YYEEEE. This CDR3 is 16 amino acids long. Trimming removed 3 bases at V and 10 bases at J, with 20 bases between.

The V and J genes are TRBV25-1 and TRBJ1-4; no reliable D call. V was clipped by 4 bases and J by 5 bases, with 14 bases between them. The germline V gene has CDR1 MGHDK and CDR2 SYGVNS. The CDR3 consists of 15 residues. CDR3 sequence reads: CASSATAGINEKLFF. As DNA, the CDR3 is TGTGCCAGCAGTGCAACCGCGGGAATAAATGAAAAACTGTTTTTT.

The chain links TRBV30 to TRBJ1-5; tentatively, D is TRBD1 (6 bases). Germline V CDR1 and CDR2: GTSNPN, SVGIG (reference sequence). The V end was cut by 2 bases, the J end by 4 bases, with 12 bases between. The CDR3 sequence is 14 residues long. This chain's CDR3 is CAWSSGGGNQPQHF. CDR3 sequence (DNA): TGTGCCTGGAGTTCGGGGGGCGGGAATCAGCCCCAGCATTTT.

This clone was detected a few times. The CDR3 bases are TGTGCCAGCAGCTTAGGGCTGGCAGGCTCGTGGAATGAGCAGTTCTTC. Residues: CASSLGLAGSWNEQFF. The J gene is TRBJ2-1, the V gene TRBV7-8; D uncertain. CDR3 length: 16 residues. The germline gives CDR1 SGHVS, CDR2 FQNEAQ. Trimming shortened V by 1 base and J by 7 bases, and 17 bases separated the two germline ends.

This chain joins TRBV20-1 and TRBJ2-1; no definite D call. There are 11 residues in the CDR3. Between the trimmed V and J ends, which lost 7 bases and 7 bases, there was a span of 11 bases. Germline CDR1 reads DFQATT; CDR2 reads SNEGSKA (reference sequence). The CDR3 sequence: CSVNLGNEQFF. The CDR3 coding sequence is TGCAGTGTAAACCTAGGGAATGAGCAGTTCTTC.

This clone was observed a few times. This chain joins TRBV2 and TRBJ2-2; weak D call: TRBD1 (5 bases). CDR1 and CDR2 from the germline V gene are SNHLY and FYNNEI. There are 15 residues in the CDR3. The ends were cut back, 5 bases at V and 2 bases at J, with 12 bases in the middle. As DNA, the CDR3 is TGTGCCAGCAGTAGCCAGGGCCCTAACACCGGGGAGCTGTTTTTT. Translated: CASSSQGPNTGELFF.

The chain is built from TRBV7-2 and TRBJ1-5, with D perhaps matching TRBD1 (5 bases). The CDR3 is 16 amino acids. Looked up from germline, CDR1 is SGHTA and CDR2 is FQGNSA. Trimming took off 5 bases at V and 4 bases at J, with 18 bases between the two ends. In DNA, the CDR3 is TGTGCCAGCAGCGCGAATCCGGGACGGAGTAATCAGCCCCAGCATTTT. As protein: CASSANPGRSNQPQHF.

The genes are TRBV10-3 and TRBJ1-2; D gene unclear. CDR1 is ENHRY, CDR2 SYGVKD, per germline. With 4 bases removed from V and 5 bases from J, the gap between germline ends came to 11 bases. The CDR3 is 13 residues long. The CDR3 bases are TGTGCCATCAGTGGGGGAGACGATTATGGCTACACCTTC. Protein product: CAISGGDDYGYTF.

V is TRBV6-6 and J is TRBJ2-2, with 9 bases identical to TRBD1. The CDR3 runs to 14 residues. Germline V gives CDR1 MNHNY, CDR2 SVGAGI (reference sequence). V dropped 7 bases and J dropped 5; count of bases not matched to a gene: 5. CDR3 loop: CASTRTGVTGELFF. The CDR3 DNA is TGTGCCAGCACGAGGACAGGGGTTACCGGGGAGCTGTTTTTT.

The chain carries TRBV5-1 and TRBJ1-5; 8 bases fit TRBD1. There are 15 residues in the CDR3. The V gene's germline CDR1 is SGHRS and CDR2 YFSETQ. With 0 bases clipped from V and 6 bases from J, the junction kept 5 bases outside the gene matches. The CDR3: CASSLETGAGQPQHF. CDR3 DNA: TGCGCCAGCAGCTTGGAGACAGGGGCAGGTCAGCCCCAGCATTTT.

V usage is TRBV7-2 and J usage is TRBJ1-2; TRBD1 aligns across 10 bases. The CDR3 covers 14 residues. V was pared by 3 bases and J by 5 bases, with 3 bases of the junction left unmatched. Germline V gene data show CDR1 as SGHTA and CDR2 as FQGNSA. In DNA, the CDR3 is TGTGCCAGCAGCTTGGGACAGGGGCCGTATGGCTACACCTTC. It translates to CASSLGQGPYGYTF.

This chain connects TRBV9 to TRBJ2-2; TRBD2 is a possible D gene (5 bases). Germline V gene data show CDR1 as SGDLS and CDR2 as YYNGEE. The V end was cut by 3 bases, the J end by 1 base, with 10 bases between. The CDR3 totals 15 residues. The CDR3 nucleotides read TGTGCCAGCAGCGCTATGGGAGTGAACACCGGGGAGCTGTTTTTT. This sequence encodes CASSAMGVNTGELFF.

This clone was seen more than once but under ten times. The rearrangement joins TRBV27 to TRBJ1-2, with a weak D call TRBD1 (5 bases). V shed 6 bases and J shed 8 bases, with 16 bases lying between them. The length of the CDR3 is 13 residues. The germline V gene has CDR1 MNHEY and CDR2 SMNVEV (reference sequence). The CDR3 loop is CASRWDASRGYTF. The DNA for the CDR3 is TGTGCCAGCAGGTGGGACGCCTCAAGGGGCTACACCTTC.

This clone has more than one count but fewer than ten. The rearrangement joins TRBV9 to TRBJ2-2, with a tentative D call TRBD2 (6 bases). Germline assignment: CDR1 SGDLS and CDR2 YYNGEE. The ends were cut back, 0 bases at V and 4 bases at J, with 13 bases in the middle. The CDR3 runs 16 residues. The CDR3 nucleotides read TGTGCCAGCAGCGTAGGACCGGGGGAACCCACCGGGGAGCTGTTTTTT. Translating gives CASSVGPGEPTGELFF. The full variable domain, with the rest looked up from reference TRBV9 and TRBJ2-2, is DSGVTQTPKHLITATGQRVTLRCSPRSGDLSVYWYQQSLDQGLQFLIQYYNGEERAKGNILERFSAQQFPDLHSELNLSSLELGDSALYFCASSVGPGEPTGELFFGEGSRLTVL.

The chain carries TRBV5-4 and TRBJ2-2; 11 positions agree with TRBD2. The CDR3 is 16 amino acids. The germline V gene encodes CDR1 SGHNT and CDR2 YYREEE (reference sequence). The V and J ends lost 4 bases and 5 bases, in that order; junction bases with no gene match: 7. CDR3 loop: CASSASGTSGTGELFF. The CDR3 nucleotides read TGTGCCAGCAGCGCCTCCGGGACTAGCGGAACCGGGGAGCTGTTTTTT.

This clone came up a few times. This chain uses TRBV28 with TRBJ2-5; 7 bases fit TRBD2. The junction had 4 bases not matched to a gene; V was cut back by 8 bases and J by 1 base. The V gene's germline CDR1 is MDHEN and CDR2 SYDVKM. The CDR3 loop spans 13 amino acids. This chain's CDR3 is CASGPSGQETQYF. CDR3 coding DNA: TGTGCCAGCGGGCCTAGCGGCCAAGAGACCCAGTACTTC.

This CDR3 is CASSVGLAGGPDEQFF. In DNA, the CDR3 is TGTGCCAGCAGCGTAGGTCTAGCGGGGGGGCCAGATGAGCAGTTCTTC. V and J are TRBV9 and TRBJ2-1, with 12 bases matching TRBD2. Germline CDR1 reads SGDLS; CDR2 reads YYNGEE. The CDR3 is made up of 16 amino acids. Trimming took 0 bases from V and 8 from J; bases not matched to a gene: 6. Full variable domain (outside the CDR3, taken from reference TRBV9 and TRBJ2-1): DSGVTQTPKHLITATGQRVTLRCSPRSGDLSVYWYQQSLDQGLQFLIQYYNGEERAKGNILERFSAQQFPDLHSELNLSSLELGDSALYFCASSVGLAGGPDEQFFGPGTRLTVL.